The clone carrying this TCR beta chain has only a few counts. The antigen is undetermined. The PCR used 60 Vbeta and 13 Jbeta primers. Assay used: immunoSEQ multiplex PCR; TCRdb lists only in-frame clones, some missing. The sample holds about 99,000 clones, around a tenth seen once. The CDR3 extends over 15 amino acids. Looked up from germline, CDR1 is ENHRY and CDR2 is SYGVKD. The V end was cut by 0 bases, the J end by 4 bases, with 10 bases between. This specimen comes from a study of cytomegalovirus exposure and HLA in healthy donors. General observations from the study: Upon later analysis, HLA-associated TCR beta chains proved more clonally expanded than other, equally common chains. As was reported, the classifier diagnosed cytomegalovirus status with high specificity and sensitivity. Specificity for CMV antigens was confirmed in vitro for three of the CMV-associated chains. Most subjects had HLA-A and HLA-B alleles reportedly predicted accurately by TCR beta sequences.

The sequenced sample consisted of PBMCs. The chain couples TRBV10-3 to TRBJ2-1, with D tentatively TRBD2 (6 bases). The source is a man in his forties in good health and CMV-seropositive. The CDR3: CAISESDSGYNEQFF. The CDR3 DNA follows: TGTGCCATCAGTGAGTCAGATAGCGGTTACAATGAGCAGTTCTTC.